A single sample is the source of the 16 T cell receptor beta chains below, sequenced in a study of regulatory T cells in long-lasting Graves disease (dated by TCRdb to the early 2020s). The library was produced with multiplex PCR. Reads for this sample came from an Illumina HiSeq 4000. iRepertoire HTBI primers and Arm-PCR amplification of CDR3 regions were used to construct TCR beta libraries. TCRdb reran the public reads through fastp at Q25 and MiXCR, keeping productive beta chains. Each entry is one CDR3 protein sequence, shown with its most common DNA and genes. A total of roughly 300,000 distinct CDR3 sequences appear in this sample, around 19% of them only once. The ten largest clones add up to 25% to 30% of the sample. The sample's time point label is to be understood as: persistent/refractory GD, antithyroid drugs over 5 years with positive TRAb. RNA was extracted from PBMCs in TRIzol for both TCR sequencing and RNA sequencing.

Here the sequenced sample was peripheral blood mononuclear cells (PBMCs), taken when the disease was refractory, from a patient treated with antithyroid drugs. These receptors all stem from a female donor with Graves disease.

This clonotype was detected a few times. The V gene is TRBV7-8, the J gene TRBJ1-5; D might be TRBD1 (5 bases). CDR1 and CDR2 (germline): SGHVS, FQNEAQ. The CDR3 spans 16 residues. V gave up 2 bases and J gave up 0 bases, with 11 bases separating them. CDR3 in DNA: TGTGCCAGCAGCTTACCAGGGCATTATAGCAATCAGCCCCAGCATTTT. Translation gives CASSLPGHYSNQPQHF.

A few counts support this clonotype. V gene TRBV28 combines with J gene TRBJ2-3, with unresolved D. CDR1 MDHEN and CDR2 SYDVKM come from the germline V gene. The CDR3 covers 13 residues. Trimming shortened V by 5 bases and J by 0 bases, and 6 bases separated the two germline ends. The CDR3 is CASSTTSTDTQYF. The CDR3 DNA reads TGTGCCAGCAGTACAACTAGCACAGATACGCAGTATTTT. Supplemented by reference TRBV28 and TRBJ2-3, the full variable domain reads DVKVTQSSRYLVKRTGEKVFLECVQDMDHENMFWYRQDPGLGLRLIYFSYDVKMKEKGDIPEGYSVSREKKERFSLILESASTNQTSMYLCASSTTSTDTQYFGPGTRLTVL.

This clonotype has at least ten counts. V gene TRBV11-2 combines with J gene TRBJ2-7; TRBD1 matches 7 bases. Germline values: CDR1 SGHAT, CDR2 FQNNGV. V gave up 7 bases and J gave up 6 bases; unmatched junction bases: 12. The CDR3 consists of 14 residues. Here the CDR3 reads CASNSGTAILEQYF. CDR3 DNA sequence: TGTGCCAGCAACTCGGGGACAGCAATACTCGAGCAGTACTTC.

This clonotype has only a few counts. DNA for the CDR3: TGTGCCAGCAGCGCTCGTTTGTACTCGGGGGAGACCCAGTACTTC. Amino acid sequence: CASSARLYSGETQYF. V and J are TRBV7-8 and TRBJ2-5; weak D call: TRBD2 (5 bases). Germline V CDR1 and CDR2: SGHVS, FQNEAQ. CDR3 length: 15 residues. The ends were cut back, 5 bases at V and 5 bases at J, with 18 bases in the middle.

This sequence joins TRBV6-1 and TRBJ2-5; maybe TRBD1 (6 bases). The germline V gene encodes CDR1 MNHNS and CDR2 SASEGT. This CDR3 spans 14 amino acids. The V gene lost 10 bases and the J gene lost 1 base, with 16 bases spanning the gap. The CDR3 sequence is CATQMTGIQETQYF. As DNA, the CDR3 is TGTGCCACCCAGATGACAGGAATCCAAGAGACCCAGTACTTC.

This clonotype has a count of ten or more. The J gene is TRBJ2-7, the V gene TRBV28, with D perhaps TRBD1 (6 bases). Between the trimmed V and J ends, which lost 6 bases and 1 base, there was a span of 13 bases. From germline, CDR1 is MDHEN and CDR2 SYDVKM. The CDR3 loop spans 14 amino acids. As DNA, the CDR3 is TGTGCCAGCAGGCCAGCAGGGGAATCCTACGAGCAGTACTTC. This translates into CASRPAGESYEQYF.

The chain is built from TRBV12-3 or TRBV12-4 and TRBJ2-1; 11 nucleotides agree with TRBD2. V dropped 3 bases and J dropped 10; count of bases not matched to a gene: 5. The CDR3 totals 14 residues. DNA of the CDR3: TGTGCCAGCAGTTTTAGGATAGCGGGAGGGGAGCAGTTCTTC. Translated: CASSFRIAGGEQFF.

The chain carries TRBV12-3 or TRBV12-4 and TRBJ2-3; a possible D gene is TRBD2 (5 bases). Trimming removed 1 base from V and 1 base from J, with 15 bases in between. The CDR3 has 17 amino acids. This CDR3 reads CASSLGGFGSGTDTQYF. The CDR3 nucleotides read TGTGCCAGCAGTTTAGGAGGGTTTGGGTCGGGCACAGATACGCAGTATTTT.

This clonotype was seen ten or more times. V is TRBV27 and J is TRBJ2-7, with D tentatively TRBD2 (5 bases). The germline V gene has CDR1 MNHEY and CDR2 SMNVEV (reference sequence). The V and J ends lost 6 bases and 0 bases respectively, with 12 bases between them. The CDR3 is 14 amino acids. The CDR3 is CASRTHGLSYEQYF. The CDR3, as DNA: TGTGCCAGCAGAACACACGGACTCTCCTACGAGCAGTACTTC.

The sample holds many counts of this clonotype. V is TRBV6-9 and J is TRBJ1-4, with 7 bases that match TRBD1. This CDR3 has 16 residues. Germline CDR1 is MNHGY and CDR2 is SVAAGI. The ends lost 3 bases at V and 0 bases at J; junction bases unmatched: 4. CDR3 in DNA: TGTGCCAGCAGTTACTATACAGGGGCAACTAATGAAAAACTGTTTTTT. Its translation: CASSYYTGATNEKLFF.

This clonotype was detected ten times or more. This sequence joins TRBV20-1 and TRBJ1-1, with 7 nucleotides matching TRBD1. V lost 1 base and J lost 5; bases outside the gene matches: 7. The CDR3 is 14 residues long. The V gene's germline CDR1 is DFQATT and CDR2 SNEGSKA (reference sequence). CDR3: CSARGHRGSTEAFF. The CDR3 region has the DNA TGCAGTGCTAGAGGGCACAGGGGATCGACTGAAGCTTTCTTT.

This clonotype was found a few times. The chain joins TRBV4-1 to TRBJ1-1; no firm D call. Trimming took 1 base from V and 3 from J, leaving 12 bases between them. In germline, CDR1 is MGHRA, CDR2 YSYEKL. CDR3 length equals 15 residues. The CDR3 DNA reads TGCGCCAGCAGCCAAGTGGGCACGACGGACACTGAAGCTTTCTTT. Translation gives CASSQVGTTDTEAFF.

This clonotype was observed many times. This chain joins TRBV27 and TRBJ2-2; D not resolved. Germline assignment: CDR1 MNHEY and CDR2 SMNVEV (reference sequence). The CDR3 extends over 13 amino acids. V gave up 6 bases and J gave up 2 bases, with 7 bases separating them. The CDR3 coding sequence is TGTGCCAGCAGCTTCAGTAACACCGGGGAGCTGTTTTTT. This translates into CASSFSNTGELFF.

As regards this clonotype: It may be a read error: a sequence one base away is much more abundant. This chain joins TRBV6-5 and TRBJ2-6; D remains ambiguous. The CDR3 runs to 17 residues. Per the germline V gene, CDR1 is MNHEY and CDR2 is SVGAGI. The CDR3 region is CASSYVPLSSGTNVLTF. CDR3 DNA: TGTGCCAGCAGTTACGTCCCCCTAAGCTCTGGGACCAACGTCCTGACTTTC.

The V and J genes are TRBV7-2 and TRBJ1-5; D gene ambiguous. V was cut by 5 bases and J by 0 bases, with 8 bases left in between. CDR1 is SGHTA, CDR2 FQGNSA, per germline. The CDR3 runs 14 residues. The CDR3 region is CASSPWGSNQPQHF. Written as DNA, the CDR3 is TGTGCCAGCAGCCCGTGGGGTAGCAATCAGCCCCAGCATTTT.

The chain is built from TRBV12-3 or TRBV12-4 and TRBJ2-2; a weak D match, TRBD2 (5 bases). Between the trimmed V and J ends, which lost 6 bases and 5 bases, there was a span of 13 bases. The CDR3 is made up of 14 amino acids. The CDR3 loop reads CASSPGSGTGELFF. The CDR3 DNA sequence: TGTGCCAGCAGCCCGGGCTCGGGGACCGGGGAGCTGTTTTTT.